The rows below give T cell receptor beta chains drawn from one sample of a study of T cells after yellow fever vaccination. From the 5' RACE reads, TCRdb called clonotypes with MiXCR, one entry per CDR3 protein. The data contain 510,000 or so distinct CDR3 sequences, roughly 21% of them seen just once; the ten biggest clones take up roughly an eighth. Source: PBMCs, taken 15 days after the yellow fever booster vaccination. The source of these receptors is a man under 40 who received the YFV17D yellow fever vaccine. Both conserved end residues are part of each CDR3. A D gene is named only where the DNA matches it firmly. Size is omitted from some rows. Given values are once, few, many or a class for expanded clones.

d_gene	v_gene	j_gene	abundance	CDR3aa	CDR3nt
-	TRBV6-1	TRBJ1-2	-	CASSEIGVGRENYGYTF	TGTGCCAGCAGTGAAATCGGGGTAGGCAGGGAGAACTATGGCTACACCTTC
-	TRBV12-3/TRBV12-4	TRBJ1-6	few	CASTVDNLNNSPLHF	TGTGCCAGCACCGTGGATAACTTAAATAATTCACCCCTCCACTTT
TRBD2	TRBV12-3/TRBV12-4	TRBJ2-2	-	CASSWGLAGTGELFF	TGTGCCAGCAGTTGGGGACTAGCGGGCACCGGGGAGCTGTTTTTT
-	TRBV5-1	TRBJ2-7	-	CASSLGGSFSYEQYF	TGCGCCAGCAGCTTGGGTGGCAGTTTCTCCTACGAGCAGTACTTC
-	TRBV7-2	TRBJ2-5	few	CASSLAGVMETQYF	TGTGCCAGCAGCTTAGCGGGAGTTATGGAGACCCAGTACTTC
TRBD1	TRBV7-9	TRBJ2-5	few	CASSQPGQGWETQYF	TGTGCCAGCAGCCAACCGGGACAGGGTTGGGAGACCCAGTACTTC
TRBD2	TRBV7-6	TRBJ2-2	-	CASSTTSGAGELFF	TGTGCCAGCAGCACGACTAGCGGGGCCGGGGAGCTGTTTTTT
TRBD1	TRBV12-5	TRBJ2-7	few	CASGLSSEGAWGYEQYF	TGTGCTAGTGGTTTGTCCTCCGAGGGGGCTTGGGGCTACGAGCAGTACTTC
-	TRBV6-1	TRBJ1-5	-	CASIQTINQPQHF	TGTGCCAGCATACAGACTATCAATCAGCCCCAGCATTTT
-	TRBV20-1	TRBJ1-3	many	CSARDPRYSGNTIYF	TGCAGTGCTAGAGATCCGAGGTACTCTGGAAACACCATATATTTT
TRBD1	TRBV3-1	TRBJ2-6	-	CASSQDRTGGAGANVLTF	TGTGCCAGCAGCCAAGATCGGACAGGGGGCGCTGGGGCCAACGTCCTGACTTTC
-	TRBV7-9	TRBJ2-5	few	CASSSTGLLETQYF	TGTGCCAGCAGCTCCACCGGCCTCCTGGAGACCCAGTACTTC
TRBD2	TRBV19	TRBJ2-7	-	CASSTGSGSLMGEQYF	TGTGCCAGTAGTACGGGTAGCGGGAGTCTAATGGGAGAGCAGTACTTC
-	TRBV20-1	TRBJ2-3	few	CSARVRPPSDTQYF	TGCAGTGCTAGGGTTAGACCCCCTTCCGATACGCAGTATTTT
TRBD2	TRBV7-3	TRBJ2-3	-	CASSLTGKRELDTQYF	TGTGCCAGCAGCTTAACGGGGAAGCGGGAGTTAGATACGCAGTATTTT
TRBD1	TRBV4-3	TRBJ2-7	few	CASSSLQGAEQYF	TGCGCCAGCAGCTCACTACAGGGGGCCGAGCAGTACTTC
TRBD2	TRBV20-1	TRBJ2-7	-	CSAIASGRALYEQYF	TGCAGTGCTATAGCTAGCGGGAGGGCCTTGTACGAGCAGTACTTC
-	TRBV6-5	TRBJ2-6	-	CASSYLGGSGANVLTF	TGTGCCAGCAGTTACCTGGGGGGTTCTGGGGCCAACGTCCTGACTTTC
TRBD1	TRBV5-1	TRBJ2-7	few	CASSLGLGTGVYEQYF	TGCGCCAGCAGCTTGGGCTTGGGGACAGGGGTCTACGAGCAGTACTTC
TRBD2	TRBV20-1	TRBJ2-7	-	CSARVVAGAYEQYF	TGCAGTGCTAGAGTTGTAGCGGGAGCCTACGAGCAGTACTTC
-	TRBV15	TRBJ2-3	many	CATSRGTSTDTQYF	TGTGCCACCAGCAGAGGAACCAGCACAGATACGCAGTATTTT
TRBD2	TRBV29-1	TRBJ2-5	-	CSVPPTETSGRIVSFETQYF	TGCAGCGTCCCTCCAACCGAGACTAGCGGGAGGATCGTATCGTTTGAGACCCAGTACTTC
-	TRBV7-2	TRBJ2-5	few	CASNGFMETQYF	TGTGCCAGCAACGGATTTATGGAGACCCAGTACTTC
-	TRBV4-3	TRBJ2-5	few	CASSQDSQGTQYF	TGCGCCAGCAGCCAAGATTCGCAGGGGACCCAGTACTTC
-	TRBV18	TRBJ2-1	-	CASSPGGLHPYNEQFF	TGTGCCAGCTCACCGGGGGGCCTCCATCCCTACAATGAGCAGTTCTTC
-	TRBV20-1	TRBJ1-2	-	CSARDSVILGYTF	TGCAGTGCTAGAGATTCTGTCATCCTTGGCTACACCTTC
-	TRBV6-5	TRBJ2-7	few	CASRALYEQYF	TGTGCCAGCAGAGCCCTGTACGAGCAGTACTTC
TRBD2	TRBV15	TRBJ2-3	few	CATSRDRGRGTDTQYF	TGTGCCACCAGCAGAGATCGCGGGAGGGGTACAGATACGCAGTATTTT
-	TRBV7-2	TRBJ2-3	few	CASSAVIANLRDTQYF	TGTGCCAGCAGTGCCGTGATCGCCAACCTTCGAGATACGCAGTATTTT
-	TRBV2	TRBJ2-4	few	CASSLSGRIAKNIQYF	TGTGCCAGCAGTTTAAGCGGACGGATTGCCAAAAACATTCAGTACTTC
TRBD2	TRBV20-1	TRBJ2-7	few	CSAGQRDSYEQYF	TGCAGCGCTGGCCAGCGGGATTCCTACGAGCAGTACTTC